Below, 20 T cell receptor beta chains from the same sample are listed, as sequenced in a study of monozygotic twins with cystic fibrosis. Here immunoSEQ multiplex PCR was the method, and the copy in TCRdb shows in-frame clones only, minus some. The sample includes around 20,000 clones, approximately 87% seen only once; the top ten take less than 1.5%. The material sequenced was blood. These TCRs come from a woman between 25 and 40 years old with cystic fibrosis.

This clone has more than one count but fewer than ten. The identical CDR3 is also encoded by other nucleotide sequences in the sample. The V gene is TRBV7-9, the J gene TRBJ2-3; no firm D call. The germline V gene encodes CDR1 SEHNR and CDR2 FQNEAQ (reference sequence). Trimming took off 1 base at V and 1 base at J, with 3 bases between the two ends. The CDR3 sequence is 13 residues long. DNA of the CDR3: TGTGCCAGCAGCTTAGAGGGCACAGATACGCAGTATTTT. It encodes CASSLEGTDTQYF.

J is TRBJ1-4 and V is TRBV18; D remains ambiguous. V was trimmed by 2 bases and J by 2 bases, leaving 6 bases between them. Germline V gene data show CDR1 as KGHSH and CDR2 as LQKENI. This CDR3 is 14 amino acids long. For the CDR3, the DNA is TGTGCCAGCTCACCAGGAGGGACTAATGAAAAACTGTTTTTT. It codes for CASSPGGTNEKLFF.

Only a few counts were recorded for this clone. The chain combines TRBV11-3 with TRBJ1-6, with D possibly TRBD1 on 5 matching bases. Looked up from germline, CDR1 is SGHNT and CDR2 is YENEEA. The CDR3 length is 14 residues. The V end was cut by 5 bases, the J end by 9 bases, with 14 bases between. CDR3 sequence: CASSLGAGGSPLHF. CDR3 nucleotides: TGTGCCAGCAGCCTAGGGGCGGGGGGTTCACCCCTCCACTTT. Variable domain in full (rest from reference TRBV11-3 and TRBJ1-6): EAGVVQSPRYKIIEKKQPVAFWCNPISGHNTLYWYLQNLGQGPELLIRYENEEAVDDSQLPKDRFSAERLKGVDSTLKIQPAELGDSAVYLCASSLGAGGSPLHFGNGTRLTVT.

The rearrangement uses TRBV6-1 and TRBJ1-2, with a possible D match to TRBD1 (5 bases). Germline loops: CDR1 MNHNS, CDR2 SASEGT. V was shortened by 2 bases and J by 3 bases, with 13 bases between the two germline ends. The CDR3 has 15 amino acids. The DNA of the CDR3 is TGTGCCAGCAGTGAACTGGGGGGAATGTACTATGGCTACACCTTC. Translated: CASSELGGMYYGYTF.

The chain carries TRBV19 and TRBJ2-7; D gene unclear. The CDR3 spans 12 residues. Germline V gene lookup returns CDR1 LNHDA and CDR2 SQIVND (reference sequence). Trimming stripped 8 bases from V and 6 bases from J, with 14 bases between. The CDR3 sequence is CASSGYESEQYF. The CDR3 nucleotides are TGTGCCAGTTCTGGTTATGAGAGCGAGCAGTACTTC.

In this sample, this clone turned up once. The chain combines TRBV2 with TRBJ2-5, with 10 bases lining up with TRBD2. V lost 6 bases, J lost 2 bases, and 3 bases stayed unmatched. The germline CDR1 and CDR2 sequences are SNHLY and FYNNEI. The CDR3 loop spans 14 amino acids. Here the CDR3 reads CASRLAGIQETQYF. DNA of the CDR3: TGTGCCAGCAGACTAGCGGGGATACAAGAGACCCAGTACTTC.

This chain links TRBV6-6 with TRBJ2-7; D uncertain. Trimming cost V 0 bases and J 0 bases, with 6 bases left between them. Germline lookup yields CDR1 MNHNY and CDR2 SVGAGI (reference sequence). The CDR3 is made up of 14 amino acids. The CDR3 sequence: CASSYSRSSYEQYF. The CDR3 region has the DNA TGTGCCAGCAGTTACTCCAGGAGCTCCTACGAGCAGTACTTC.

This clone was recorded a few times. V is TRBV15 and J is TRBJ1-6; TRBD1 matches at 8 bases. Germline V CDR1 and CDR2: LNHNV, YYDKDF (reference sequence). The V and J ends lost 3 bases and 6 bases, in that order; junction bases with no gene match: 4. The CDR3 contains 15 residues. In DNA, the CDR3 is TGTGCCACCAGCAGGGACAGGGCTGTTAATTCACCCCTCCACTTT. This translates into CATSRDRAVNSPLHF.

V and J are TRBV5-1 and TRBJ1-1; D not certain. CDR1 and CDR2 from the germline V gene are SGHRS and YFSETQ. V was cut by 5 bases and J by 6 bases, with 17 bases left in between. This CDR3 is built from 14 residues. The CDR3 DNA is TGCGCCAGCAGAGAAAGGGAGTTCTCGGCTGAAGCTTTCTTT. As protein: CASREREFSAEAFF.

The chain uses TRBV7-8 and TRBJ2-2; 11 bases agree with TRBD2. Germline V gene lookup returns CDR1 SGHVS and CDR2 FQNEAQ. J gave up 7 bases and V 0 bases, and 7 bases lay outside the gene matches. The CDR3 covers 17 residues. This chain's CDR3 is CASSLATSGATIGELFF. The CDR3 DNA follows: TGTGCCAGCAGCTTAGCGACTAGCGGGGCTACCATCGGGGAGCTGTTTTTT.

This chain connects TRBV7-9 to TRBJ1-2; possible D gene TRBD1, 5 bases. The CDR3 extends over 18 amino acids. Germline V lookup: CDR1 SEHNR, CDR2 FQNEAQ (reference sequence). V dropped 3 bases and J dropped 8 bases, with 28 bases sitting between them. The CDR3 region has the DNA TGTGCCAGCAGCTTCCGGAAACCGAAATCAGGGACCGATAGGGGCTACACCTTC. Protein product: CASSFRKPKSGTDRGYTF.

This chain joins TRBV7-8 and TRBJ1-6; TRBD1 aligns across 8 bases. The V gene's germline CDR1 is SGHVS and CDR2 FQNEAQ. V was clipped by 8 bases and J by 6 bases; unmatched bases: 6. The CDR3 is made up of 14 amino acids. CDR3 sequence reads: CASLPGQVNSPLHF. CDR3 coding DNA: TGTGCCAGCCTACCGGGACAGGTTAATTCACCCCTCCACTTT.

Here the CDR3 DNA reads TGTGCCAGCAGTTTATTTGGGGTGGGCACTGAAGCTTTCTTT. Its translation: CASSLFGVGTEAFF. The V call is TRBV27, the J call TRBJ1-1; D is unresolved. Trimming stripped 1 base from V and 4 bases from J, with 10 bases between. The CDR3 sequence is 14 residues long. From germline, CDR1 is MNHEY and CDR2 SMNVEV (reference sequence).

The chain employs TRBV9 and TRBJ2-3; no clear D gene. The V gene lost 4 bases and the J gene lost 3 bases, with 18 bases spanning the gap. In germline, CDR1 is SGDLS, CDR2 YYNGEE. There are 16 residues in the CDR3. The CDR3 region has the DNA TGTGCCAGCAGCCCCCTGGGCAGAAGGTCAACAGATACGCAGTATTTT. Its translation: CASSPLGRRSTDTQYF.

This clone was counted a single time. The chain joins TRBV7-9 to TRBJ2-7, with 12 bases lining up with TRBD1. V was pared by 1 base and J by 6 bases, with 10 bases of the junction left unmatched. CDR1 is SEHNR and CDR2 is FQNEAQ in the germline V gene (reference sequence). The CDR3 extends over 17 amino acids. The CDR3 DNA sequence: TGTGCCAGCAGCTTAGTGTTCTCCGGGACAGGGGGCGTCGAGCAGTACTTC. Translating it yields CASSLVFSGTGGVEQYF.

The chain recombines TRBV4-1 with TRBJ2-1; the match to TRBD2 covers 9 bases. The V and J ends lost 1 base and 4 bases, in that order; junction bases with no gene match: 5. The CDR3 is made up of 16 amino acids. Germline V gene data show CDR1 as MGHRA and CDR2 as YSYEKL. CDR3 amino acids: CASSQGRGGRYNEQFF. CDR3 DNA: TGCGCCAGCAGCCAAGGGCGGGGGGGCCGATACAATGAGCAGTTCTTC.

V is TRBV29-1 and J is TRBJ2-7; D is tentatively TRBD1 or TRBD2 (6 bases each). Germline CDR1 and CDR2: SQVTM and ANQGSEA. This CDR3 comprises 13 residues. Between the trimmed V and J ends, which lost 4 bases and 2 bases, there was a span of 12 bases. The CDR3 coding sequence is TGCAGCGTTGTAGGGGGGTTCACCTACGAGCAGTACTTC. Protein: CSVVGGFTYEQYF.

The CDR3 sequence: CASSSSVGETQYF. The DNA of the CDR3 is TGTGCCAGCAGCTCCTCAGTAGGGGAGACCCAGTACTTC. This sequence joins TRBV7-9 and TRBJ2-5; D ambiguous. V lost 4 bases, J lost 5 bases, and 11 bases lay in between. CDR1 is SEHNR and CDR2 is FQNEAQ in the germline V gene (reference sequence). The CDR3 is 13 residues long.

The V and J genes are TRBV5-1 and TRBJ1-1; D perhaps matches TRBD1 (5 bases). This CDR3 is 11 amino acids long. Trimming shortened V by 2 bases and J by 9 bases, and 8 bases separated the two germline ends. Germline CDR1 reads SGHRS; CDR2 reads YFSETQ. In DNA form, the CDR3 reads TGCGCCAGCAGCTTCGAGGGGAAAGCTTTCTTT. Protein sequence: CASSFEGKAFF.

The V gene is TRBV5-4, the J gene TRBJ2-7; D is unresolved. The germline gives CDR1 SGHNT, CDR2 YYREEE (reference sequence). V lost 0 bases to trimming and J lost 1 base, with 5 bases between them. This CDR3 has 13 residues. CDR3 region: CASSLVGSYEQYF. The DNA for the CDR3 is TGTGCCAGCAGCTTGGTAGGATCCTACGAGCAGTACTTC.